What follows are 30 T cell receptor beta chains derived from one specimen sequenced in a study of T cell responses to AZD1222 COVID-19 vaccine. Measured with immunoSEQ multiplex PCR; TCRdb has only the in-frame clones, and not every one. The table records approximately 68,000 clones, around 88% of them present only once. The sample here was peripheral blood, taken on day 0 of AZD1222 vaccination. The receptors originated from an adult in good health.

CDR3 nucleotide sequence: TGCGCCAGCAGCTTGGCTTCAGGTAATGAGCAGTTCTTC. This translates into CASSLASGNEQFF. This chain connects TRBV5-1 to TRBJ2-1; no reliable D call. Between the trimmed V and J ends, which lost 0 bases and 7 bases, there was a span of 8 bases. The CDR3 contains 13 residues. Germline V gene sequence: CDR1 SGHRS, CDR2 YFSETQ.

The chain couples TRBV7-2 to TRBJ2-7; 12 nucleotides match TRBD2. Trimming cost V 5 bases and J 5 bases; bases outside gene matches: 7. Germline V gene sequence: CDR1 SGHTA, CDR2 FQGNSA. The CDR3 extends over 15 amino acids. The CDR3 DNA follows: TGTGCCAGCAGCGTCGCACTAGCGGGGGGTAACGAGCAGTACTTC. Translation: CASSVALAGGNEQYF.

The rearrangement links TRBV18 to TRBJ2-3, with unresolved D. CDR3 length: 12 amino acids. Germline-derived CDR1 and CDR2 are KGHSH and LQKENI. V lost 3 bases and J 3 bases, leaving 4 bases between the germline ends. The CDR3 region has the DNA TGTGCCAGCTCACCCAGGACAGATACGCAGTATTTT. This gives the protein CASSPRTDTQYF.

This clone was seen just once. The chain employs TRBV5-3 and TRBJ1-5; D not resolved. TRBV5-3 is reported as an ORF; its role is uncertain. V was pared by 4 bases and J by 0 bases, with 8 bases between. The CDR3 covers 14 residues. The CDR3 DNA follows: TGTGCCAGAAGCCCCCGTTATAGCAATCAGCCCCAGCATTTT. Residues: CARSPRYSNQPQHF.

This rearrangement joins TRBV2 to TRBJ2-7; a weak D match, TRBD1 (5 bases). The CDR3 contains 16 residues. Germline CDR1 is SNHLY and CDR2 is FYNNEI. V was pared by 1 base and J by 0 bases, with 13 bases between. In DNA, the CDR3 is TGTGCCAGCAGTGAAGACACAGGATACTACTCCTACGAGCAGTACTTC. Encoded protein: CASSEDTGYYSYEQYF.

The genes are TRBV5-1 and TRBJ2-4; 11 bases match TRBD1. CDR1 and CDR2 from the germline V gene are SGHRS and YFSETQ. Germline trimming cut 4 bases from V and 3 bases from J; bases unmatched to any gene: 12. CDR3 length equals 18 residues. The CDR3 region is CASSPGQGAGRVKNIQYF. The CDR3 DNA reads TGCGCCAGCAGCCCTGGACAGGGGGCAGGCAGGGTCAAAAACATTCAGTACTTC.

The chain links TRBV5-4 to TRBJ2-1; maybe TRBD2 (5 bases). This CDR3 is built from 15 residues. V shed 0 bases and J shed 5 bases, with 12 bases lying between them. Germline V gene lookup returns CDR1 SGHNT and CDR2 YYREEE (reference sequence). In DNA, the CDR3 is TGTGCCAGCAGCTTGGGCGGGTCATTTAACAATGAGCAGTTCTTC. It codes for CASSLGGSFNNEQFF.

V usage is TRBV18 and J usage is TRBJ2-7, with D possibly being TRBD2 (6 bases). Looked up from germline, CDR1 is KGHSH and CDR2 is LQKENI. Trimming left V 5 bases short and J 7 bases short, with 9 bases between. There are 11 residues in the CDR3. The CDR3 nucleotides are TGTGCCAGCTCAGACCGGGGGGAGCAGTACTTC. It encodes CASSDRGEQYF. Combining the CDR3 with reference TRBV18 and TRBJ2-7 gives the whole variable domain NAGVMQNPRHLVRRRGQEARLRCSPMKGHSHVYWYRQLPEEGLKFMVYLQKENIIDESGMPKERFSAEFPKEGPSILRIQQVVRGDSAAYFCASSDRGEQYFGPGTRLTVT.

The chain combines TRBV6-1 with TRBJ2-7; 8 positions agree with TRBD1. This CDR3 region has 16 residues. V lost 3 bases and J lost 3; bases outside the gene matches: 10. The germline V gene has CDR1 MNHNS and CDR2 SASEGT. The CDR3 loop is CASSEYGQGIHYEQYF. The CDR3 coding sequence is TGTGCCAGCAGTGAGTACGGACAGGGTATTCACTACGAGCAGTACTTC.

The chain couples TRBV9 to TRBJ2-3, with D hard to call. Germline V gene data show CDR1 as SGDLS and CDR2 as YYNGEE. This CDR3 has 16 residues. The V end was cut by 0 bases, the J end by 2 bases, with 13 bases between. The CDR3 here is CASSVGSSLDTDTQYF. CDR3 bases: TGTGCCAGCAGCGTAGGCTCTAGTTTAGACACAGATACGCAGTATTTT.

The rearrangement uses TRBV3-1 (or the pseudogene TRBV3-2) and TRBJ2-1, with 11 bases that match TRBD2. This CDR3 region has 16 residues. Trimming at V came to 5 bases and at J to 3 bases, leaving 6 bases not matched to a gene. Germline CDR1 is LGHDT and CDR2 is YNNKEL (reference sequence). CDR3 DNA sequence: TGTGCCAGCAGCAACACCGGGACTAGCGGCTACAATGAGCAGTTCTTC. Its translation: CASSNTGTSGYNEQFF.

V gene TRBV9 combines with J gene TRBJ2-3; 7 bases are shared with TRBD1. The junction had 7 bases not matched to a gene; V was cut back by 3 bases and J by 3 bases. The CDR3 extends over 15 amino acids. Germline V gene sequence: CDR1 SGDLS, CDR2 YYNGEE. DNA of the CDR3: TGTGCCAGCAGCGCCCACAGGGGTTGGACAGATACGCAGTATTTT. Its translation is CASSAHRGWTDTQYF.

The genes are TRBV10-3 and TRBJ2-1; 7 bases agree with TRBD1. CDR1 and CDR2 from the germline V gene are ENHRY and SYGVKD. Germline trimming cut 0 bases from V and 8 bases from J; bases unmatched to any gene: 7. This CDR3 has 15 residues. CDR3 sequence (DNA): TGTGCCATCAGTGAGTCTCGGCAGGGGGACGATGAGCAGTTCTTC. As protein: CAISESRQGDDEQFF.

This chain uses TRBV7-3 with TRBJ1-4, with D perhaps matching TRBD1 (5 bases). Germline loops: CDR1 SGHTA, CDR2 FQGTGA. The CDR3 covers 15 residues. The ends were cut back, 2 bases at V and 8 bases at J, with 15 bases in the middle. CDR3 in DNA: TGTGCCAGCAGCTTAGGGGGGATCCAAGGGGAAAAACTGTTTTTT. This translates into CASSLGGIQGEKLFF. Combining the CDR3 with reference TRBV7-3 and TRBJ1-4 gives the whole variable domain GAGVSQTPSNKVTEKGKYVELRCDPISGHTALYWYRQSLGQGPEFLIYFQGTGAADDSGLPNDRFFAVRPEGSVSTLKIQRTERGDSAVYLCASSLGGIQGEKLFFGSGTQLSVL.

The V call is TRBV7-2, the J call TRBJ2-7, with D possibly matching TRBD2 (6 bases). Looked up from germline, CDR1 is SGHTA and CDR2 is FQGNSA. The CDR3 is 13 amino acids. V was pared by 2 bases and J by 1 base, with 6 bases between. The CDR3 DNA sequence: TGTGCCAGCAGCTTACGGGGGTCCTACGAGCAGTACTTC. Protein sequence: CASSLRGSYEQYF.

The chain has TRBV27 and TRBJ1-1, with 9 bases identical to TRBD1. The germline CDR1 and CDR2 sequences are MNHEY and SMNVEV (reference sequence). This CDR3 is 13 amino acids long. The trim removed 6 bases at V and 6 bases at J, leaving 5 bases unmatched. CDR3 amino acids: CASRGQGSAEAFF. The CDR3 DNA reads TGTGCCAGCAGAGGACAGGGGTCCGCTGAAGCTTTCTTT.

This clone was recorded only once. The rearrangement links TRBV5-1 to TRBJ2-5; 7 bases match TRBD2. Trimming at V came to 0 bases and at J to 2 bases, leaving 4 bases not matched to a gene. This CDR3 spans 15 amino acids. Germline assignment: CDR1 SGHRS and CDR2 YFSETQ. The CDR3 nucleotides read TGCGCCAGCAGCTTGGCGGGCGGGGGACAAGAGACCCAGTACTTC. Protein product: CASSLAGGGQETQYF.

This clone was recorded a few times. The CDR3: CASTPIADRSYGYTF. The CDR3 DNA reads as TGTGCCAGTACCCCGATTGCTGACAGATCGTACGGCTACACCTTC. The chain has TRBV19 and TRBJ1-2, with TRBD1 as a possible D gene (5 bases). Trimming took 7 bases from V and 8 from J, leaving 23 bases between them. This CDR3 is built from 15 residues. Germline CDR1 reads LNHDA; CDR2 reads SQIVND (reference sequence).

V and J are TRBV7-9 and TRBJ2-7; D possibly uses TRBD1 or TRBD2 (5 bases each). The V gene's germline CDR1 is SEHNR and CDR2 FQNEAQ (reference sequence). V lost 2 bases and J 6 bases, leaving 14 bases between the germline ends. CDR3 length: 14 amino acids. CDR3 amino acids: CASSLIAGTGEQYF. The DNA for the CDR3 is TGTGCCAGCAGCTTAATCGCCGGGACGGGCGAGCAGTACTTC.

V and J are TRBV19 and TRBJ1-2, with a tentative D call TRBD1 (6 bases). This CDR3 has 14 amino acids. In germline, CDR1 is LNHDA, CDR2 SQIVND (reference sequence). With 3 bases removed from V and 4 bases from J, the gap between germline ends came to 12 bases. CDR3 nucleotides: TGTGCCAGTAGTATCGGACAGTCACCCTATGGCTACACCTTC. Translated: CASSIGQSPYGYTF.

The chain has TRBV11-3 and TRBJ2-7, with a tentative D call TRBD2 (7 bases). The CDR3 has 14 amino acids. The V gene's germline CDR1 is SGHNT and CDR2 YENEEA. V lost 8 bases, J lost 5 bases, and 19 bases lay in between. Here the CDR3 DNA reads TGTGCCAGCTCCCTCCGGGGGGCGAAGAACGAGCAGTACTTC. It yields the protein CASSLRGAKNEQYF.

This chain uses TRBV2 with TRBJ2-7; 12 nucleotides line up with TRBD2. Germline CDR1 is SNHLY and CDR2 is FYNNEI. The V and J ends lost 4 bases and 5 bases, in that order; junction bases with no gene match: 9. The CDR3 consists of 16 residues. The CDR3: CASSALAGGLKNEQYF. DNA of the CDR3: TGTGCCAGCAGTGCCCTAGCGGGAGGGCTTAAGAACGAGCAGTACTTC.

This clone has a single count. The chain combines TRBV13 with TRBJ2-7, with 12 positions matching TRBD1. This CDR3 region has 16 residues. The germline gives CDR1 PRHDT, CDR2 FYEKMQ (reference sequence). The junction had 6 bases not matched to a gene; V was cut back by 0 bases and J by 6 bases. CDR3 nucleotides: TGTGCCAGCAGCTTAGGAGCCGGGACAGGGGGCGGCGAGCAGTACTTC. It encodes CASSLGAGTGGGEQYF.

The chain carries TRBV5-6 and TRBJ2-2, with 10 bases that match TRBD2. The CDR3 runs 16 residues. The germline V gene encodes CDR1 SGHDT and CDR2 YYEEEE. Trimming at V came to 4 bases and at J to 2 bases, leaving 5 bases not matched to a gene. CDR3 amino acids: CASSPGLAKNTGELFF. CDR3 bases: TGTGCCAGCAGCCCGGGACTAGCGAAAAACACCGGGGAGCTGTTTTTT.

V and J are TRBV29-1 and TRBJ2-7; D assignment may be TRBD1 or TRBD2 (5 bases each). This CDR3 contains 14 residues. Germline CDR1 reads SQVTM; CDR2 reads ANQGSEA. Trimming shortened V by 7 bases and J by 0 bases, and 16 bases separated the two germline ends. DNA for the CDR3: TGCAGCGGGATGGGGACCCCGAGCTCCTACGAGCAGTACTTC. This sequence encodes CSGMGTPSSYEQYF.

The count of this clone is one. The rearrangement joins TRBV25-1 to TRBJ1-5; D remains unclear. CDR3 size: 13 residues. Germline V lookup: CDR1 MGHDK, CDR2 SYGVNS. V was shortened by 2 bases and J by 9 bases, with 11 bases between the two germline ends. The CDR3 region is CASSELSGRPQHF. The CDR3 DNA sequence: TGTGCCAGCAGTGAACTTTCGGGTCGGCCCCAGCATTTT. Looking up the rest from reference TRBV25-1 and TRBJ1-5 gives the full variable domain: EADIYQTPRYLVIGTGKKITLECSQTMGHDKMYWYQQDPGMELHLIHYSYGVNSTEKGDLSSESTVSRIRTEHFPLTLESARPSHTSQYLCASSELSGRPQHFGDGTRLSIL.

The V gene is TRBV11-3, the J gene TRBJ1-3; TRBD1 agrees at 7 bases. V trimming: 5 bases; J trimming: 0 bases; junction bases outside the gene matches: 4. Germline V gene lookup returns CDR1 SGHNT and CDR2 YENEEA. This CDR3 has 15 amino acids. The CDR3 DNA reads TGTGCCAGCAGCCTGGCAGGGGGCTCTGGAAACACCATATATTTT. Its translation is CASSLAGGSGNTIYF.

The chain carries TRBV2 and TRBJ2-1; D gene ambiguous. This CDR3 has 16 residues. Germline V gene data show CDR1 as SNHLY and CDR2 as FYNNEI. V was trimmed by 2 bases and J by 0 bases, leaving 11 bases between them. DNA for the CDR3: TGTGCCAGCAGTGAATTTTGGGCTAGCTCCTACAATGAGCAGTTCTTC. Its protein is CASSEFWASSYNEQFF.

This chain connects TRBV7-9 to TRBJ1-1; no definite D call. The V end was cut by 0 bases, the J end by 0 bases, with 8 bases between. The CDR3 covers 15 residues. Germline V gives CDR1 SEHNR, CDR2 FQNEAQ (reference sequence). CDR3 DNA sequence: TGTGCCAGCAGCTTAGCAGCAGACCTGAACACTGAAGCTTTCTTT. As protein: CASSLAADLNTEAFF.

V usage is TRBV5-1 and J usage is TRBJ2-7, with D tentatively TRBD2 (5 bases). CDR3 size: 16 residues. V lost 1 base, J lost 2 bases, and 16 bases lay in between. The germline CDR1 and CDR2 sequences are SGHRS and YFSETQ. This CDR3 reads CASSLSFVGSTYEQYF. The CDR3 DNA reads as TGCGCCAGCAGCTTGTCATTCGTGGGGAGTACCTACGAGCAGTACTTC.